The present entry profiles one T cell receptor beta chain with its context. This CDR3 is 14 amino acids long. V was shortened by 3 bases and J by 2 bases, with 9 bases between the two germline ends. Per the germline V gene, CDR1 is SEHNR and CDR2 is FQNEAQ (reference sequence). Using immunoSEQ multiplex PCR, the repertoire was profiled, and TCRdb retains in-frame clones only, with some absent. This table has more than 20,000 clones, 83% appearing once. This record belongs to a study of control samples from healthy donors and cancer patients. The chain links TRBV7-9 to TRBJ2-3; the D gene is possibly TRBD2 (5 bases). The clonotype was recovered from a man aged 55 to 70 with head and neck cancer. Sequenced material: PBMCs. The CDR3, as DNA: TGTGCCAGCAGCTTCGACTACTCCACAGATACGCAGTATTTT. Protein: CASSFDYSTDTQYF.